This is a list of T cell receptor beta chains from one sample in a study of T-cell memory formation after mild COVID-19. TCRdb re-analysed the 5' RACE reads in MiXCR, keeping a single row per CDR3 protein. The sample comprises around 470,000 distinct CDR3 sequences, around 20% of which are singletons, and 7.5% to 10% rests with the top ten. Sequencing input: PBMCs or a T cell subset sorted from them (not recorded which). The receptors were sampled from an adult woman who had mild COVID-19 (a few samples of this study predate the infection). Cell type and time point are not known. CDR3s include the opening cysteine and the closing phenylalanine or tryptophan. Fields, in order: J gene, V gene, clone size, D gene, CDR3 protein, CDR3 DNA. A D gene is named only where the DNA matches it firmly. Some rows have no size entry. The others give once, few or many, or a class for an expanded clone.

J: TRBJ2-1; V: TRBV5-1; size: many; D: -; CDR3: CASSLVLGDEQFF; DNA: TGCGCCAGCAGCTTGGTTTTGGGGGATGAGCAGTTCTTC
J: TRBJ2-5; V: TRBV25-1; size: few; D: TRBD1; CDR3: CASSDHGQGETQYF; DNA: TGTGCCAGCAGTGATCATGGACAGGGGGAGACCCAGTACTTC
J: TRBJ1-6; V: TRBV27; size: -; D: TRBD1; CDR3: CASSLNRGGFAPLHF; DNA: TGTGCCAGCAGTTTGAACAGGGGTGGCTTTGCACCCCTCCACTTT
J: TRBJ2-7; V: TRBV12-3/TRBV12-4; size: few; D: -; CDR3: CASSFGAANEQYF; DNA: TGTGCCAGCAGTTTCGGGGCTGCCAACGAGCAGTACTTC
J: TRBJ2-7; V: TRBV13; size: -; D: -; CDR3: CASSPAVSSYEQYF; DNA: TGTGCCAGCAGCCCCGCAGTTAGCTCCTACGAGCAGTACTTC
J: TRBJ2-3; V: TRBV18; size: -; D: TRBD2; CDR3: CASSPARGDLVGTDTQYF; DNA: TGTGCCAGCTCACCAGCGCGGGGGGACCTGGTGGGCACAGATACGCAGTATTTT
J: TRBJ2-5; V: TRBV29-1; size: many; D: -; CDR3: CSVGATGFRETQYF; DNA: TGCAGCGTGGGTGCCACAGGTTTTAGAGAGACCCAGTACTTC
J: TRBJ2-5; V: TRBV4-1; size: -; D: TRBD2; CDR3: CASSDRAGGQETQYF; DNA: TGCGCCAGCAGCGACCGAGCGGGGGGGCAAGAGACCCAGTACTTC
J: TRBJ2-2; V: TRBV12-3/TRBV12-4; size: -; D: TRBD2; CDR3: CASSMRGALNTGELFF; DNA: TGTGCCAGCAGCATGCGGGGGGCATTGAACACCGGGGAGCTGTTTTTT
J: TRBJ2-7; V: TRBV3-1; size: few; D: -; CDR3: CASSPERPYEQYF; DNA: TGTGCCAGCAGCCCAGAACGGCCCTACGAGCAGTACTTC
J: TRBJ2-1; V: TRBV25-1; size: -; D: -; CDR3: CASSEPGPYNEQFF; DNA: TGTGCCAGCAGTGAGCCAGGACCCTACAATGAGCAGTTCTTC
J: TRBJ2-3; V: TRBV9; size: few; D: -; CDR3: CASRTGVAITDTQYF; DNA: TGTGCCAGCAGAACCGGTGTAGCTATTACGGATACGCAGTATTTT
J: TRBJ2-3; V: TRBV7-9; size: -; D: TRBD2; CDR3: CASSFGAGADTQYF; DNA: TGTGCCAGCAGCTTCGGAGCGGGGGCAGATACGCAGTATTTT
J: TRBJ1-6; V: TRBV5-5; size: once; D: -; CDR3: CASNGGSWGSPLHF; DNA: TGTGCCAGCAACGGGGGAAGCTGGGGTTCACCCCTCCACTTT
J: TRBJ2-5; V: TRBV5-1; size: few; D: -; CDR3: CASSPLSGGSETQYF; DNA: TGCGCCAGCAGCCCCTTGTCGGGGGGCTCGGAGACCCAGTACTTC
J: TRBJ1-4; V: TRBV20-1; size: -; D: -; CDR3: CSARDPGHGEKLFF; DNA: TGCAGTGCTAGAGATCCCGGGCATGGTGAAAAACTGTTTTTT
J: TRBJ2-3; V: TRBV6-5; size: few; D: -; CDR3: CASSYEGMASTDTQYF; DNA: TGTGCCAGCAGTTACGAGGGGATGGCTAGCACAGATACGCAGTATTTT
J: TRBJ2-7; V: TRBV7-9; size: few; D: -; CDR3: CASGHNYEQYF; DNA: TGTGCCAGCGGTCACAACTACGAGCAGTACTTC
J: TRBJ1-1; V: TRBV7-3; size: -; D: TRBD1; CDR3: CASSLDRGQNTEAFF; DNA: TGTGCCAGCAGCCTCGACAGGGGACAGAACACTGAAGCTTTCTTT
J: TRBJ1-2; V: TRBV6-5; size: -; D: -; CDR3: CASSYSRFRGKKGYTF; DNA: TGTGCCAGCAGTTACTCCCGATTTCGGGGCAAGAAAGGCTACACCTTC
J: TRBJ2-4; V: TRBV11-2; size: once; D: -; CDR3: CASSSTTGQAKNIQYF; DNA: TGTGCCAGCAGCTCAACAACGGGGCAAGCCAAAAACATTCAGTACTTC
J: TRBJ1-1; V: TRBV7-9; size: few; D: TRBD1; CDR3: CASSLGGTGNTEAFF; DNA: TGTGCCAGCAGCTTAGGCGGGACAGGAAACACTGAAGCTTTCTTT
J: TRBJ1-2; V: TRBV18; size: few; D: -; CDR3: CASSPPGVHGYTF; DNA: TGTGCCAGCTCACCACCTGGGGTTCATGGCTACACCTTC
J: TRBJ2-7; V: TRBV7-9; size: -; D: TRBD2; CDR3: CASSSGLAGVEQYF; DNA: TGTGCCAGCAGCTCCGGACTAGCGGGAGTCGAGCAGTACTTC
J: TRBJ2-7; V: TRBV10-3; size: -; D: -; CDR3: CATGDYEQYF; DNA: TGTGCCACAGGAGACTACGAGCAGTACTTC
J: TRBJ2-3; V: TRBV4-3; size: -; D: TRBD2; CDR3: CASTAGGGLTDTQYF; DNA: TGCGCCAGCACCGCCGGGGGGGGTCTGACAGATACGCAGTATTTT
J: TRBJ1-1; V: TRBV20-1; size: few; D: -; CDR3: CSAYPGTKYTEAFF; DNA: TGCAGTGCTTACCCGGGGACTAAATACACTGAAGCTTTCTTT
J: TRBJ1-1; V: TRBV30; size: few; D: TRBD1; CDR3: CAWSWTGGFTEAFF; DNA: TGTGCCTGGAGTTGGACAGGGGGCTTCACTGAAGCTTTCTTT
J: TRBJ2-7; V: TRBV7-6; size: many; D: TRBD2; CDR3: CASSPGTSGVAQYF; DNA: TGTGCCAGCAGCCCCGGGACTAGCGGAGTAGCCCAGTACTTC
J: TRBJ2-1; V: TRBV25-1; size: many; D: -; CDR3: CASSYGGRNNEQFF; DNA: TGTGCCAGCAGTTATGGGGGACGGAACAATGAGCAGTTCTTC
J: TRBJ2-2; V: TRBV11-3; size: -; D: TRBD2; CDR3: CASSLRLAPRRGELFF; DNA: TGTGCCAGCAGCTTAAGACTAGCGCCCCGTCGAGGGGAGCTGTTTTTT
J: TRBJ2-7; V: TRBV7-2; size: -; D: -; CDR3: CASSSRLGAYEQYF; DNA: TGTGCCAGCAGCTCCCGACTAGGCGCCTACGAGCAGTACTTC
J: TRBJ2-5; V: TRBV29-1; size: -; D: TRBD2; CDR3: CSVSGRDQYF; DNA: TGCAGCGTTTCCGGGAGGGATCAGTACTTC
J: TRBJ2-1; V: TRBV11-2; size: few; D: -; CDR3: CASSLVYGESSYNEQFF; DNA: TGTGCCAGCAGCTTAGTGTACGGAGAGAGCTCCTACAATGAGCAGTTCTTC
J: TRBJ1-5; V: TRBV5-6; size: few; D: TRBD1; CDR3: CASSLWTGGGQPQHF; DNA: TGTGCCAGCAGCTTGTGGACAGGGGGCGGTCAGCCCCAGCATTTT
J: TRBJ2-7; V: TRBV7-2; size: -; D: -; CDR3: CASSSPGPGEQYF; DNA: TGTGCCAGCAGCTCCCCTGGGCCCGGCGAGCAGTACTTC
J: TRBJ2-3; V: TRBV6-5; size: -; D: TRBD2; CDR3: CASSWTSGRAARADTQYF; DNA: TGTGCCAGCAGTTGGACTAGCGGGAGGGCCGCCAGGGCAGATACGCAGTATTTT
J: TRBJ1-1; V: TRBV4-1; size: once; D: -; CDR3: CASSQFRGAERVTNTEAFF; DNA: TGCGCCAGCAGCCAATTCCGGGGCGCGGAGCGAGTAACGAACACTGAAGCTTTCTTT
J: TRBJ2-7; V: TRBV5-1; size: few; D: TRBD1; CDR3: CASSLTGGHEQYF; DNA: TGCGCCAGCAGCTTGACAGGGGGCCACGAGCAGTACTTC
J: TRBJ2-7; V: TRBV11-2; size: few; D: TRBD2; CDR3: CASSRGLAGLSYEQYF; DNA: TGTGCCAGCAGCCGGGGACTAGCGGGACTGTCCTACGAGCAGTACTTC
J: TRBJ1-4; V: TRBV20-1; size: few; D: -; CDR3: CSAKTETKEKLFF; DNA: TGCAGTGCAAAGACAGAGACGAAGGAAAAACTGTTTTTT
J: TRBJ2-6; V: TRBV7-9; size: few; D: TRBD1; CDR3: CASSFSVTGTGGTGANVLTF; DNA: TGTGCCAGCAGCTTTTCGGTAACCGGGACAGGAGGTACTGGGGCCAACGTCCTGACTTTC
J: TRBJ1-4; V: TRBV20-1; size: few; D: TRBD1; CDR3: CSARHLGQLAEKLFF; DNA: TGCAGTGCTAGGCACCTGGGACAGCTGGCTGAAAAACTGTTTTTT
J: TRBJ1-1; V: TRBV19; size: few; D: -; CDR3: CASSVRGTGMNTEAFF; DNA: TGTGCCAGTAGTGTCAGGGGAACCGGAATGAACACTGAAGCTTTCTTT
J: TRBJ2-2; V: TRBV5-1; size: -; D: -; CDR3: CASSVSTTGELFF; DNA: TGCGCCAGTTCTGTGTCGACCACCGGGGAGCTGTTTTTT
J: TRBJ2-7; V: TRBV6-5; size: -; D: TRBD1; CDR3: CASSKPGQISYEQYF; DNA: TGTGCCAGCAGTAAACCGGGACAGATATCCTACGAGCAGTACTTC
J: TRBJ2-3; V: TRBV12-3/TRBV12-4; size: few; D: TRBD2; CDR3: CASTWGGSTDTQYF; DNA: TGTGCCAGCACCTGGGGGGGATCCACAGATACGCAGTATTTT
J: TRBJ2-1; V: TRBV3-1; size: few; D: TRBD2; CDR3: CASSDRLAGSFF; DNA: TGTGCCAGCAGCGACCGCCTAGCGGGATCGTTCTTC
J: TRBJ2-5; V: TRBV7-2; size: -; D: -; CDR3: CASSPTGAKETQYF; DNA: TGTGCCAGCAGCCCGACCGGGGCGAAAGAGACCCAGTACTTC
J: TRBJ2-1; V: TRBV21-1; size: few; D: -; CDR3: CASSKPRVGSYNEQFF; DNA: TGTGCCAGCAGCAAACCGAGGGTAGGGTCCTACAATGAGCAGTTCTTC
J: TRBJ2-3; V: TRBV24-1; size: -; D: TRBD2; CDR3: CATASGSESDTQYF; DNA: TGTGCCACCGCTAGCGGGAGCGAATCAGATACGCAGTATTTT
J: TRBJ2-1; V: TRBV30; size: few; D: -; CDR3: CAWSQGFEQFF; DNA: TGTGCCTGGTCACAGGGATTTGAGCAGTTCTTC
J: TRBJ2-7; V: TRBV7-7; size: few; D: TRBD2; CDR3: CASGVGSYEQYF; DNA: TGTGCTAGCGGGGTCGGCTCCTACGAGCAGTACTTC
J: TRBJ2-3; V: TRBV18; size: -; D: -; CDR3: CASSPRGALSTDTQYF; DNA: TGTGCCAGCTCACCACGAGGGGCCCTTAGCACAGATACGCAGTATTTT
J: TRBJ2-1; V: TRBV30; size: few; D: -; CDR3: CAWSVLPRGHEQFF; DNA: TGTGCCTGGAGTGTACTCCCCAGGGGCCATGAGCAGTTCTTC
J: TRBJ2-3; V: TRBV24-1; size: few; D: TRBD1; CDR3: CATSDGTGGGDTQYF; DNA: TGTGCCACCAGTGATGGGACAGGGGGAGGCGATACGCAGTATTTT